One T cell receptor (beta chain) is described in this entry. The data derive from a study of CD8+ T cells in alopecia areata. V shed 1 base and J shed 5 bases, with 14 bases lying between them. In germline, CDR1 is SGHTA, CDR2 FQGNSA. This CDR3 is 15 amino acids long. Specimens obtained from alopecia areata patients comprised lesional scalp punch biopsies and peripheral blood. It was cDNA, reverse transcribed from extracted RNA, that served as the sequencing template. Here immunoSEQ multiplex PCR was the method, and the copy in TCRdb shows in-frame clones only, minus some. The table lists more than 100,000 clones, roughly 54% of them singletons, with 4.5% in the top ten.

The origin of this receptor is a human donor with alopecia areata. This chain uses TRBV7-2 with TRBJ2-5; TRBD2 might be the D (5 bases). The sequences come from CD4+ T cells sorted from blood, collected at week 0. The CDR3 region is CASSLGLATGETQYF. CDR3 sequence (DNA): TGTGCCAGCAGCTTAGGGCTAGCCACCGGGGAGACCCAGTACTTC.